Sequencing of this TCR beta chain was carried out in a study of blood T cell repertoires in COVID-19. Recruitment covered about two dozen US areas and drew participants whose ages spanned roughly 18 to 90 years. The germline gives CDR1 LGHNT, CDR2 FRNRAP. This CDR3 has 16 residues. Losses at the gene ends were 2 bases for V and 5 bases for J; bases not matched to a gene: 11. Produced via immunoSEQ multiplex PCR; TCRdb's table is partial and in-frame only. This sample has about 250,000 clones, with over 75% found just once. Sequenced: PBMCs or T cells enriched from blood (not recorded which). The J gene is TRBJ1-2, the V gene TRBV12-5, with 7 bases matching TRBD1. This clonotype originated in a woman in her twenties or thirties who had recovered from COVID-19. The CDR3 region is CASGLFPVTGEYGYTF. DNA for the CDR3: TGTGCTAGTGGTTTGTTTCCCGTAACAGGGGAATATGGCTACACCTTC.